The rows below give T cell receptor beta chains drawn from one sample of a study of regulatory T cells in long-lasting Graves disease. TCRdb analysed the multiplex PCR reads with MiXCR anew, one entry per CDR3 protein. The repertoire holds fewer than 650,000 distinct CDR3 sequences, with about 16% as singletons. The sample also formed part of further work on T cells in Graves' hyperthyroidism and ophthalmopathy.

This specimen consisted of peripheral blood mononuclear cells (PBMCs), obtained at new diagnosis, from a patient treated with antithyroid drugs. The source is a man aged 18 to 30 with Graves disease. Both conserved end residues are part of each CDR3. Fields, in order: V gene, clone size, J gene, D gene, CDR3 DNA, CDR3 protein. The D gene is left open where the match is weak. Clone sizes are given selectively: once, few, many, or a class where the clone is expanded.

V gene: TRBV28
clone size: few
J gene: TRBJ2-1
D gene: -
CDR3 DNA: TGTGCCAGCACCCTAGGCGGGGCTCGCAATGAGCAGTTCTTC
CDR3 protein: CASTLGGARNEQFF

V gene: TRBV28
clone size: -
J gene: TRBJ1-4
D gene: -
CDR3 DNA: TGTGCCAGCAGTCTCCTCCGGGAGATGTTTTTT
CDR3 protein: CASSLLREMFF

V gene: TRBV6-1
clone size: -
J gene: TRBJ1-1
D gene: -
CDR3 DNA: TGTGCCTCACAAACCGGAGGGGTTGATAAAGACACTGAAGCTTTCTTT
CDR3 protein: CASQTGGVDKDTEAFF

V gene: TRBV6-2/TRBV6-3
clone size: few
J gene: TRBJ2-7
D gene: TRBD2
CDR3 DNA: TGTGCCAGCAGTTACTCTAGCGGGTACTACGAGCAGTACTTC
CDR3 protein: CASSYSSGYYEQYF

V gene: TRBV20-1
clone size: -
J gene: TRBJ2-7
D gene: -
CDR3 DNA: TGCAGTGCTAGAGAGAGCAATAGCTGGAGGGCCCTCGAGCAGTACTTC
CDR3 protein: CSARESNSWRALEQYF

V gene: TRBV25-1
clone size: -
J gene: TRBJ2-5
D gene: TRBD1
CDR3 DNA: TGTGCCAGCAGTGAATCTTGGGACAGGGGTGTGGGGACCCAGTACTTC
CDR3 protein: CASSESWDRGVGTQYF

V gene: TRBV28
clone size: many
J gene: TRBJ2-5
D gene: -
CDR3 DNA: TGTGCCAGCACTGCGGGGTCAGAGACCCAGTACTTC
CDR3 protein: CASTAGSETQYF

V gene: TRBV3-1
clone size: many
J gene: TRBJ1-3
D gene: TRBD1
CDR3 DNA: TGTGCCAGCAGCCAAGGGACAGGGTTCTCCTCTGGAAACACCATATATTTT
CDR3 protein: CASSQGTGFSSGNTIYF

V gene: TRBV6-1
clone size: few
J gene: TRBJ1-1
D gene: -
CDR3 DNA: TGTGCCAGTTTCGGGGGCACTGAAGCTTTCTTT
CDR3 protein: CASFGGTEAFF

V gene: TRBV4-1
clone size: once
J gene: TRBJ2-2
D gene: TRBD1
CDR3 DNA: TGCGCCAGCAGCCAAGATTGGGCAGGGGGCAAGAACGGGGAGCTGTTTTTT
CDR3 protein: CASSQDWAGGKNGELFF

V gene: TRBV3-1
clone size: few
J gene: TRBJ2-1
D gene: TRBD2
CDR3 DNA: TGTGCCAGCAGCCAATGGGCTAGCGGGGCACGACCCTACAATGAGCAGTTCTTC
CDR3 protein: CASSQWASGARPYNEQFF

V gene: TRBV7-9
clone size: -
J gene: TRBJ2-1
D gene: -
CDR3 DNA: TGTGCCAGCAGCCCGCTCGGGCGCAGGGGAGGAGGAAATGAGCAGTTCTTC
CDR3 protein: CASSPLGRRGGGNEQFF

V gene: TRBV7-9
clone size: -
J gene: TRBJ2-3
D gene: TRBD2
CDR3 DNA: TGTGCCAGCAGCCTGGGACTAGCGGGCTTAAGCACAGATACGCAGTATTTT
CDR3 protein: CASSLGLAGLSTDTQYF

V gene: TRBV5-6
clone size: -
J gene: TRBJ1-6
D gene: -
CDR3 DNA: TGTGCCAGCAGCTTGTCCCGCTCCTATAATTCACCCCTCCACTTT
CDR3 protein: CASSLSRSYNSPLHF